Below, one T cell receptor (beta chain) is given with its context. Its target is unknown. The junction and the germline gene differ at one end; a read error may be behind it. This sample was taken from a study of CD8 T cells in ankylosing spondylitis. Notes on the study in general: A motif of roughly eight highly homologous TCR beta variants was seen as apparently characteristic of ankylosing spondylitis blood.

Germline loops: CDR1 SNHLY, CDR2 FYNNEI. The CDR3 is 15 residues long. TCRdb analysed the 5' RACE reads with MiXCR anew, one entry per CDR3 protein. The sample gives 750,000 to 850,000 distinct CDR3 sequences, 10% to 15% of which show up once; about 0.5% is in the top ten. The sequence was collected from a male donor with ankylosing spondylitis. Sequences were obtained from blood, either unsorted or a sorted T cell fraction (not recorded which). The chain couples TRBV2 to TRBJ2-1, with 11 bases aligning to TRBD2. The CDR3 loop is CASREGLAGGNEQFF. DNA of the CDR3: TGTGCCAGCAGAGAAGGGCTAGCGGGGGGCAATGAGCAGTTCTTC.